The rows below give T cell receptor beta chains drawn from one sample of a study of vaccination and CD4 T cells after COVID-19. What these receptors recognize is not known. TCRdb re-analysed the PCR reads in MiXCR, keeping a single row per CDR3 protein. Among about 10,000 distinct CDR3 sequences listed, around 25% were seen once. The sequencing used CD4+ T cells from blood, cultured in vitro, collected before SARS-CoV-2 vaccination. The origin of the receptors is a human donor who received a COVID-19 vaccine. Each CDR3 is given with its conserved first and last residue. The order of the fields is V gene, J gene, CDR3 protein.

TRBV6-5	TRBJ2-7	CASSYLQGAGEQYF
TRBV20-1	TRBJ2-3	CSARSDGASTDTQYF
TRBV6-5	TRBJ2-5	CASSYSQGSMKTQYF
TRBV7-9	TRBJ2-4	CASSLVLGDKNIQYF
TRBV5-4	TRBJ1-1	CASSLGIMNTEAFF
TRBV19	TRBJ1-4	CASSRTGPANEKLFF
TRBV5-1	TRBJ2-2	CASSFTGAGELFF
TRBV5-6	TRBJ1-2	CASSLVQGYGYTF
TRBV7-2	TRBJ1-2	CASRKTGVVNYGYTF
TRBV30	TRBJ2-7	CAWTGPNEQYF
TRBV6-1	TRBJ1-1	CASIHDRGTAEAFF
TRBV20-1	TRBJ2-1	CSATSGGEYNEQFF
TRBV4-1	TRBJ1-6	CASRVGQGVSYNSPLHF
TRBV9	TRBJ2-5	CASSTTSGAGETQYF
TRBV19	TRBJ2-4	CASSIRRIGIQYF
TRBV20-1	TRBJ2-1	CSLMNTRLQQAEQFF
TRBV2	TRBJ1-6	CASTLDRVDNSPLHF
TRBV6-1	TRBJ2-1	CASQLAGGPNEQFF
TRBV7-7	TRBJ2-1	CASSVTSGGEQFF
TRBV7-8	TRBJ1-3	CASSLAGAGNTIYF
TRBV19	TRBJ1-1	CASSPRRGAGGTEAFF
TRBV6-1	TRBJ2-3	CASKQTRWTDTQYF
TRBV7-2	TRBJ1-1	CASSWRQGENTEAFF
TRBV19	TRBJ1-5	CASSRRDGIGHGPQHF
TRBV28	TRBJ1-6	CATQGANSPPHF
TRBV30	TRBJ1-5	CAWSVGSVQGADQPQHF
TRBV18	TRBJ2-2	CASSPNRGETGELFF
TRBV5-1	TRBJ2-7	CASSAIQGSDEQYF
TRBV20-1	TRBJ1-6	CSARPGQGNSPLHF
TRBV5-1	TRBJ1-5	CASSLGGRDQPQHF
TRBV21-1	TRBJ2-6	CASTQTETGISGANVLTF
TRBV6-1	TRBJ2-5	CASSGLYIETQYF
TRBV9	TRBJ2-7	CASSELGYSYEQYF
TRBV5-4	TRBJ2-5	CASSRTSGETQYF
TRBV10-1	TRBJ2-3	CASSESSTRSDTQYF
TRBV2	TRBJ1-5	CASSPRDSEYSNQPQHF
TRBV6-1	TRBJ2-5	CASSPDRAGGTQYF
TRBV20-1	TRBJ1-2	CSARKGPYGYTF
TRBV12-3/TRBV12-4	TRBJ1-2	CASSGWEGGYTF
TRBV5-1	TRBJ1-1	CASSSRPRQGGDTEAFF
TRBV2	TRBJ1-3	CASSEEGASGNTIYF
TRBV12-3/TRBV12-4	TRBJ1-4	CASSSTGGVEKLFF
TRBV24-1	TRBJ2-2	CATSVTGGTGELFF
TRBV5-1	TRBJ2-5	CASSLAGDPQETQYF
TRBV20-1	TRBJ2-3	CSATHPPGLAGARTDTQYF
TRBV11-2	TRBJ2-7	CASSLVRAGGPTYEQYF
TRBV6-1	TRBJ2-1	CASSERGEAQFF
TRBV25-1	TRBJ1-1	CASSELGHQGNTEAFF